The entry below gives a single TCR beta chain sequence along with its context. The data were obtained in a study of shared clonotypes between healthy human individuals. Trimming pared 4 bases from V and 4 bases from J, leaving 15 bases between. Germline CDR1 reads SGHNT; CDR2 reads YYREEE (reference sequence). The CDR3 length is 14 residues. CD4+ cells yielded CD45RA+ naive and CD45RA-negative memory subsets. Some clones are missing from TCRdb's copy, which holds only in-frame ones; the method was immunoSEQ multiplex PCR. The repertoire includes about 2 million clones, roughly 95% of them detected once, and 0.1% to 0.15% sits in the top ten.

The chain couples TRBV5-4 to TRBJ2-7; a weak D match, TRBD1 (6 bases). The sequence was collected from a man between 18 and 35 years old in good health. Material: naive CD4+ T cells sorted from blood. As for subset: CD45RA+ positively selected. CDR3 bases: TGTGCCAGCAGCCCTGGACAGAAGAGTTACGAGCAGTACTTC. Translated, it gives CASSPGQKSYEQYF.